This record concerns one T cell receptor (beta chain) sequence. Its antigen remains undetermined. One base away there is no much larger clone; base qualities are not given. Library method: 5' RACE. The data were produced on an Illumina HiSeq 2500. A second PCR of roughly 7 to 12 cycles was run with a J-beta primer mix and a sample-barcoded 5' primer. A template-switch 5' adaptor carrying 12 random nucleotides introduced a unique molecular identifier onto each TCR beta cDNA molecule. At least 2.5 million CDR3-containing paired-end reads were obtained from each sample. The Mint cDNA synthesis kit, primed by a TRBC-specific oligonucleotide, was used to synthesize first-strand cDNA from all RNA. Following uracil-DNA glycosylase treatment, all cDNA underwent a first 18-cycle PCR with the universal primers M1SS and BC2_uni_R. As for how the authors treated the data: For normalization, 1 million high-quality reads, each with a distinct molecular identifier, were randomly selected from each sample. Instead of being binned into consensus sequences, reads with shared molecular identifiers were discarded. MiTCR, set to a Q25 quality threshold and the strictest error-elimination algorithm, was used for CDR3 identification, clonotype clustering and error correction. Lower-bound total TCR beta diversity was estimated with a nonparametric unseen species model using Euler transformation. TCRdb handled the public reads itself, with Q25 trimming in fastp and clone calling in MiXCR, and kept productive beta chains. Each entry merges the rows of one CDR3 protein and shows their most common DNA and genes. TCRdb's processing, not the authors' own work, is the source of the V and J calls. This sample is represented by roughly 560,000 distinct CDR3 sequences; approximately 25% of them were singletons. The ten most abundant clones make up approximately 8.7% of the sample.

The donors were 40 or so Caucasian individuals from Russia, aged roughly 6 to 100 years, who were systemically healthy. Roughly 9.5 milliliters of peripheral blood were drawn from each donor into EDTA-treated Vacutainer tubes. Ficoll-Paque density-gradient centrifugation was used to isolate PBMCs, with at least 6 million obtained per sample. Total RNA was extracted from PBMCs with Trizol reagent, with at least 6 micrograms obtained per sample. For every donor, flow cytometry on a PBMC aliquot measured the percentage of naive CD45RAhigh/CD27high T cells. The entry originates in a study of blood T cells in healthy people across ages (dated by TCRdb to between 2014 and 2017). Broadly, across the study: Template switching captured roughly one uniquely barcoded TCR beta cDNA molecule per two T cells in model experiments. The study measured age-related changes in TCR beta repertoire diversity using deep sequencing normalized with unique cDNA molecular identifiers. Four age groups were formed from the donors: young (average about 15 years), middle-aged (approximately 40), aged (about 62) and long-lived (about 80). Two additional independent replicas of 1 million unique cDNA reads from the same blood draw were analyzed for two donors (one aged 18 to 29 and one aged 80 or older). On the study overall, not on this receptor specifically: Compared with the aged group, the long-lived group had more naive CD4+ T cells, fewer expanded clones and increased TCR diversity, a pattern suggesting age selection. Observed TCR beta diversity per million T cells fell roughly linearly with age, and a significant reduction was already apparent by age about 36. There was a strong correlation between observed TCR beta diversity and the percentage of naive T cells measured by flow cytometry. Estimates of total diversity based on one million sequenced T cells were regarded as lower bounds and as underestimates. Since profiling was done on bulk unsorted PBMCs, naive and antigen-experienced compartments could not be conclusively compared. Because donor CMV infection status was unknown, age-related changes in expanded clonotypes were potentially confounded.

The CDR3 runs 14 residues from the cysteine to the phenylalanine. Only the CDR3 region is kept as DNA, spanning 42 bases read in frame from base 1. Deletion took 5 bases off V and 1 base off J, with a span of 11 bases between the germline ends. These data were also reused for a study on T cells of mothers and their children. As that second paper reports: Nine systemically healthy Caucasian individuals, comprising three mothers and their six children, were included as donors. cDNA synthesis used all of the extracted RNA, with approximately 1.4 ug of RNA in each 15 ul reaction. In the second PCR, sample barcodes and 2-4 random nucleotides were introduced via the M1S primer. Over 8 million TCR beta CDR3 reads came from each mother, compared with about 3.2 million reads from each child. TCR recombination output is similarly shaped by thymic selection in related and unrelated pairs, with a minor effect exerted by inherited differences. Related mother-child pairs always showed normalized repertoire overlap that was slightly higher than in unrelated mother-child pairs, though the difference was never significant. No persistent microchimeric T cell clones were found, with a detection sensitivity of approximately 100 clones per million clonotypes. Deep NGS was used in the study to compare the TCR beta repertoires of mothers and children and to look for features that separate related mother-child pairs from unrelated individuals. The mean age was roughly 40 +/- 4 years for the mothers and about 12 +/- 4 years for the children. After adapters were ligated using NEBNext reagents, the libraries underwent 100+100 nt paired-end sequencing on an Illumina HiSeq 2000. Mother and child libraries were prepared a month apart and sequenced in separate runs to prevent cross-contamination. Each donor had between 500,000 and 2,000,000 distinct TCR beta clonotypes identified. Naive TCR beta clonotypes were estimated from low-frequency clonotypes matched to each donor's FACS-determined naive share, without sorting.

The TCR originated in a boy younger than 18 in good health. The sequenced material came from blood. The rearranged chain carries TRBV12-3 or TRBV12-4 and TRBJ2-5; the best D guess is TRBD2, with 5 bases matching. The CDR3 protein sequence reads: CASSPRETQETQYF. The nucleotide sequence reads as follows: TGTGCCAGCAGTCCGAGGGAAACCCAAGAGACCCAGTACTTC.